The T cell receptor beta chain under discussion was sequenced for a study of blood T cell repertoires in COVID-19. On the study more broadly: The United States, Italy and Spain supplied acute and convalescent COVID-19 samples. PBMCs, B-cell-depleted T cells, or T cells provided the cDNA or gDNA that made up the material.

As handled by the study authors: Amplification of reference gene primers was used by the study to estimate nucleated cell counts. The data were produced by immunoSEQ multiplex PCR, yet TCRdb's version contains in-frame clones alone and is incomplete. V, J and clone size derive from that table, while D and trimming were established from the DNA sequence. The table includes about 71,000 clones, 82% detected once. Germline CDR1 and CDR2: MNHEY and SMNVEV (reference sequence). CDR3 length: 13 residues. The ends lost 9 bases at V and 7 bases at J; junction bases unmatched: 7. This TCR derives from a woman older than 75 with acute or convalescent COVID-19. Sample: peripheral blood. The rearrangement links TRBV27 to TRBJ2-1; TRBD2 agrees at 9 bases. The DNA for the CDR3 is TGTGCCAGTAAGGCTAGCGGGGAGAATGAGCAGTTCTTC. Translating gives CASKASGENEQFF.